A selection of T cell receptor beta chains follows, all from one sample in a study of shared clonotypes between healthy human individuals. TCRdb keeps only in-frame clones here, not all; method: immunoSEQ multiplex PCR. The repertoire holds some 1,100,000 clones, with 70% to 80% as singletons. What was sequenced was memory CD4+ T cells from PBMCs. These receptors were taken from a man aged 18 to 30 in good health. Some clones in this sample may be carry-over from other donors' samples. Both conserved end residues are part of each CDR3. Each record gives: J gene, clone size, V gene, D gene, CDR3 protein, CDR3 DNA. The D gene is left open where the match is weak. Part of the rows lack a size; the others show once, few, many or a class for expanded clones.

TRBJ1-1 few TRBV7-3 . CASSLTGNTEAFF TGTGCCAGCAGCTTGACCGGGAACACTGAAGCTTTCTTT
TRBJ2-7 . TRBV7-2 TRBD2 CASSTRTSGGYEQYF TGTGCCAGCAGCACGCGGACTAGCGGAGGCTACGAGCAGTACTTC
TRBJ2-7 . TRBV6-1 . CASSEALSLGQKYEQYF TGTGCCAGCAGTGAAGCGTTATCACTTGGACAGAAATACGAGCAGTACTTC
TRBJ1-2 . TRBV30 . CAWSDLATGFYGYTF TGTGCCTGGAGTGATTTGGCGACAGGTTTCTATGGCTACACCTTC
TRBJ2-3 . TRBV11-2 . CASSSYTEDTQYF TGTGCCAGCAGCTCCTATACCGAGGATACGCAGTATTTT
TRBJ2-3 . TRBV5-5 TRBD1 CASSTGQGGGKDTQYF TGTGCCAGCAGCACCGGACAGGGAGGAGGCAAAGATACGCAGTATTTT
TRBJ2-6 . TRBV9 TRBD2 CASSGHTSGSSSGANVLTF TGTGCCAGCAGCGGCCATACTAGCGGGAGTTCCTCTGGGGCCAACGTCCTGACTTTC
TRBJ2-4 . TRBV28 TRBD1 CASSTQGARAKNIQYF TGTGCCAGCAGTACACAGGGGGCAAGAGCCAAAAACATTCAGTACTTC
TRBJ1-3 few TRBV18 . CASSYEGGSGNTIYF TGTGCCAGCTCGTATGAAGGGGGAAGTGGAAACACCATATATTTT
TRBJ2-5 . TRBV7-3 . CASSLGPQETQYF TGTGCCAGCAGCTTAGGGCCGCAAGAGACCCAGTACTTC
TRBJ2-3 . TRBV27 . CASSFVREMRDTQYF TGTGCCAGCAGTTTCGTCAGGGAAATGAGGGATACGCAGTATTTT
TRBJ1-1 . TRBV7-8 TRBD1 CASSLGTGNTEAFF TGTGCCAGCAGCTTAGGGACAGGGAACACTGAAGCTTTCTTT
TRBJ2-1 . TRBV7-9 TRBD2 CASSLVSTSDGEQFF TGTGCCAGCAGCTTAGTGTCGACTAGCGACGGTGAGCAGTTCTTC
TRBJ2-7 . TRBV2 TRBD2 CASRGGNYEQYF TGTGCCAGCAGGGGAGGGAATTACGAGCAGTACTTC
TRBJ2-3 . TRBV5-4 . CASSPVSGATDTQYF TGTGCCAGCAGCCCAGTTTCGGGGGCCACAGATACGCAGTATTTT
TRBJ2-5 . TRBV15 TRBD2 CATRKGASGTLQETQYF TGTGCCACCAGAAAAGGCGCTAGCGGGACTCTCCAGGAGACCCAGTACTTC
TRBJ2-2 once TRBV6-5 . CASSLENTGELFF TGTGCCAGCAGTCTGGAGAACACCGGGGAGCTGTTTTTT
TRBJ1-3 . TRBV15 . CATSRQVSGNTIYF TGTGCCACCAGCAGACAGGTCTCTGGAAACACCATATATTTT
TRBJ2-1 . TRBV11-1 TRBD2 CASSPRGLATYNEQFF TGTGCCAGCAGCCCCCGAGGACTAGCCACATACAATGAGCAGTTCTTC
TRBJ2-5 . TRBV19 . CASSMRQSETQYF TGTGCCAGTAGTATGAGGCAGTCAGAGACCCAGTACTTC
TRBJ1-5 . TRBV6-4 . CASSSLRGGNQPQHF TGTGCCAGCAGTAGCTTGAGAGGGGGCAATCAGCCCCAGCATTTT
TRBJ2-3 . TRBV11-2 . CASSPRRGSSTDTQYF TGTGCCAGCAGCCCCAGACGGGGGAGCTCCACAGATACGCAGTATTTT
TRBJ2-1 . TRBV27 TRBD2 CASSLLSSGRYHNEQFF TGTGCCAGCAGTCTCCTTAGTAGCGGGAGATACCACAATGAGCAGTTCTTC
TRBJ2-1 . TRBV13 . CASSLRGVEQFF TGTGCCAGCAGCCTCCGGGGCGTTGAGCAGTTCTTC
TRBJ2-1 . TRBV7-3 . CASSYSNSPSYNEQFF TGTGCCAGCAGCTACTCCAACTCGCCCTCCTACAATGAGCAGTTCTTC
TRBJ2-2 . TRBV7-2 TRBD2 CASSLGLGNTGELFF TGTGCCAGCAGCTTGGGACTAGGGAACACCGGGGAGCTGTTTTTT
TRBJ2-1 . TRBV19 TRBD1 CASSILDRDEQFF TGTGCCAGTAGTATTTTGGACAGGGATGAGCAGTTCTTC
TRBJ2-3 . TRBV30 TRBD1 CAWSVIRPGQGFSTDTQYF TGTGCCTGGAGTGTAATCCGCCCGGGACAGGGGTTTAGCACAGATACGCAGTATTTT
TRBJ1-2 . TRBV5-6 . CASSLPGDTYYGYTF TGTGCCAGCAGCTTACCAGGGGATACCTACTATGGCTACACCTTC
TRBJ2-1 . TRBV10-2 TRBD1 CASSEFWDRVDEQFF TGCGCCAGCAGTGAATTTTGGGACAGGGTCGATGAGCAGTTCTTC
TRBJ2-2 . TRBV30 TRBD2 CAWSVPSSGRAGELFF TGTGCCTGGAGTGTACCCTCTAGCGGGAGGGCCGGGGAGCTGTTTTTT
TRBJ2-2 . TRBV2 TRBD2 CASSEEASGYTGELFF TGTGCCAGCAGTGAAGAGGCTAGCGGTTACACCGGGGAGCTGTTTTTT